Shown below are 10 T cell receptor beta chains from a single sample sequenced in a study of blood T cell repertoires in COVID-19 (dated by TCRdb to 2018 to 2021). The library was produced with the immunoSEQ multiplex PCR assay. TCRdb re-hosts the immuneACCESS table, in-frame sequences only. Its copies lack some clones; in the studies checked, an unresolved V gene accounts for under half of them, and the cause for the rest is not known. Recorded for this sample are around 54,000 clones; 75% to 85% of them occurred a single time. The ten largest make up approximately 5.4% of the sample. The sample was peripheral blood. The receptors here all came from a woman aged 55-70 years with acute or convalescent COVID-19.

This clone was recorded a few times. The V and J genes are TRBV6-4 and TRBJ1-1; a possible D gene is TRBD1 (5 bases). The CDR3 totals 14 residues. V lost 6 bases, J lost 1 base, and 12 bases lay in between. CDR1 is MRHNA and CDR2 is SNTAGT in the germline V gene. CDR3 sequence (DNA): TGTGCCAGCAGCTCCAGGGCTGAGAACACTGAAGCTTTCTTT. This sequence encodes CASSSRAENTEAFF.

This chain connects TRBV5-1 to TRBJ1-6; D is uncertain. CDR3 length: 13 amino acids. The V end was cut by 1 base, the J end by 8 bases, with 7 bases between. Germline CDR1 is SGHRS and CDR2 is YFSETQ. The DNA for the CDR3 is TGCGCCAGCAGCTTGACCACAGATTCACCCCTCCACTTT. Translation gives CASSLTTDSPLHF.

The rearrangement uses TRBV5-1 and TRBJ2-7, with TRBD2 identical over 8 bases. The J segment lost 0 bases and the V segment lost 7 bases, leaving 3 bases of the junction unmatched. The V gene's germline CDR1 is SGHRS and CDR2 YFSETQ. CDR3 size: 13 residues. This CDR3 is CASGSGISYEQYF. The CDR3 DNA sequence: TGCGCCAGCGGTAGCGGGATCTCCTACGAGCAGTACTTC. The full variable domain, rest sourced from reference TRBV5-1 and TRBJ2-7, is KAGVTQTPRYLIKTRGQQVTLSCSPISGHRSVSWYQQTPGQGLQFLFEYFSETQRNKGNFPGRFSGRQFSNSRSEMNVSTLELGDSALYLCASGSGISYEQYFGPGTRLTVT.

The CDR3 protein is CASSRVREAFF. CDR3 nucleotides: TGTGCCAGCTCCAGGGTACGAGAAGCTTTCTTT. The chain links TRBV6-6 to TRBJ1-1, with a possible D match to TRBD1 (5 bases). The germline CDR1 and CDR2 sequences are MNHNY and SVGAGI (reference sequence). CDR3 length: 11 residues. V lost 8 bases to trimming and J lost 8 bases, with 12 bases between them.

The sample holds a few counts of this clone. This chain links TRBV28 with TRBJ1-2; unclear D gene. Germline CDR1 is MDHEN and CDR2 is SYDVKM. The length of the CDR3 is 14 residues. Trimming pared 5 bases from V and 3 bases from J, leaving 13 bases between. The CDR3 DNA sequence: TGTGCCAGCAGTCCTGGAGTGGCTCACTATGGCTACACCTTC. Protein product: CASSPGVAHYGYTF.

CDR3: CAWSVGPGGSSGNTIYF. The CDR3 nucleotides read TGTGCCTGGAGTGTAGGCCCAGGGGGCAGCTCTGGAAACACCATATATTTT. The J gene is TRBJ1-3, the V gene TRBV30; 8 bases map to TRBD1. Trimming at V came to 0 bases and at J to 0 bases, leaving 7 bases not matched to a gene. The CDR3 is made up of 17 amino acids. Germline loops: CDR1 GTSNPN, CDR2 SVGIG (reference sequence).

This rearrangement joins TRBV9 to TRBJ2-5, with D unresolved. Germline lookup yields CDR1 SGDLS and CDR2 YYNGEE. The CDR3 is 12 residues long. V lost 8 bases to trimming and J lost 4 bases, with 12 bases between them. This CDR3 reads CARREKLETQYF. As DNA, the CDR3 is TGTGCCAGAAGAGAAAAATTAGAGACCCAGTACTTC. The complete variable domain, with remaining parts taken from reference TRBV9 and TRBJ2-5, reads DSGVTQTPKHLITATGQRVTLRCSPRSGDLSVYWYQQSLDQGLQFLIQYYNGEERAKGNILERFSAQQFPDLHSELNLSSLELGDSALYFCARREKLETQYFGPGTRLLVL.

The V and J genes are TRBV20-1 and TRBJ1-2, with D unresolved. Germline loops: CDR1 DFQATT, CDR2 SNEGSKA (reference sequence). The V end was cut by 3 bases, the J end by 3 bases, with 2 bases between. The CDR3 contains 10 residues. CDR3 residues: CSASDYGYTF. The CDR3, as DNA: TGCAGTGCTAGCGACTATGGCTACACCTTC.

The chain couples TRBV3-1 (or the pseudogene TRBV3-2) to TRBJ2-3; D is perhaps TRBD2 (5 bases). The CDR3 runs to 13 residues. Germline CDR1 reads LGHDT; CDR2 reads YNNKEL (reference sequence). Trimming took off 2 bases at V and 10 bases at J, with 13 bases between the two ends. CDR3 amino acids: CASSQLGEPPQYF. The CDR3 DNA follows: TGTGCCAGCAGCCAACTTGGGGAGCCGCCGCAGTATTTT.

The chain employs TRBV7-2 and TRBJ2-3; 9 bases map to TRBD2. There are 14 residues in the CDR3. The germline CDR1 and CDR2 sequences are SGHTA and FQGNSA. V was clipped by 3 bases and J by 3 bases; unmatched bases: 1. In DNA form, the CDR3 reads TGTGCCAGCAGCTTCACTAGCGGGACAGATACGCAGTATTTT. It specifies CASSFTSGTDTQYF.